Shown below are 31 T cell receptor beta chains from a single sample sequenced in a study of blood T cell repertoires in COVID-19. Sequencing was performed with immunoSEQ multiplex PCR; in TCRdb, only in-frame clones are kept and a portion is missing. The sample records about 270,000 clones, over 80% being singletons. The sequencing input was PBMCs or T cells enriched from blood (not recorded which). Receptors originate from a woman aged 25 to 39 with acute COVID-19.

The J gene is TRBJ1-3, the V gene TRBV11-2; perhaps TRBD1 as D (5 bases). Germline V gene sequence: CDR1 SGHAT, CDR2 FQNNGV. V was clipped by 1 base and J by 4 bases, with 11 bases between them. This CDR3 has 15 amino acids. The CDR3 sequence is CASSLAGGTGNTIYF. As DNA, the CDR3 is TGTGCCAGCAGCTTAGCGGGGGGTACAGGAAACACCATATATTTT.

The V gene is TRBV28, the J gene TRBJ2-1, with 7 bases identical to TRBD2. The germline V gene encodes CDR1 MDHEN and CDR2 SYDVKM. CDR3 length: 14 residues. Trimming removed 1 base from V and 7 bases from J; junction bases left unmatched: 4. The CDR3 DNA reads as TGTGCCAGCAGTTTATCCGGGACTATGAATGAGCAGTTCTTC. This translates into CASSLSGTMNEQFF.

This clone was seen only once. The rearrangement joins TRBV7-9 to TRBJ2-2, with TRBD2 matching 7 bases. V lost 5 bases and J lost 4; bases outside the gene matches: 10. Germline assignment: CDR1 SEHNR and CDR2 FQNEAQ (reference sequence). CDR3 length equals 16 residues. CDR3 residues: CASSPKGGVITGELFF. CDR3 sequence (DNA): TGTGCCAGCAGCCCCAAGGGAGGGGTGATCACCGGGGAGCTGTTTTTT.

This chain uses TRBV13 with TRBJ2-2; 10 nucleotides match TRBD2. Germline assignment: CDR1 PRHDT and CDR2 FYEKMQ (reference sequence). This CDR3 contains 16 residues. Losses at the gene ends were 4 bases for V and 5 bases for J; bases not matched to a gene: 7. CDR3 loop: CASSSQREGVTGELFF. The CDR3 DNA is TGTGCCAGCAGCTCCCAGCGGGAGGGAGTGACCGGGGAGCTGTTTTTT.

The rearrangement joins TRBV6-5 to TRBJ1-3, with TRBD1 identical over 7 bases. This CDR3 has 14 amino acids. The V and J ends lost 8 bases and 2 bases, in that order; junction bases with no gene match: 6. CDR1 and CDR2 (germline): MNHEY, SVGAGI. The CDR3 bases are TGTGCCAGCTCCGAAGACAGGGCTGGAAACACCATATATTTT. Translated, it gives CASSEDRAGNTIYF.

This chain uses TRBV14 with TRBJ2-1, with 11 bases identical to TRBD2. With 1 base clipped from V and 3 bases from J, the junction kept 11 bases outside the gene matches. Germline values: CDR1 SGHDN, CDR2 FVKESK. This CDR3 spans 19 amino acids. In nucleotides, the CDR3 is TGTGCCAGCAGCCAAGGTGCAGCTCTAGCGGGAGGATTCTACAATGAGCAGTTCTTC. Amino acid sequence: CASSQGAALAGGFYNEQFF.

This chain joins TRBV19 and TRBJ1-6; 7 bases match TRBD1. Germline V gives CDR1 LNHDA, CDR2 SQIVND (reference sequence). The V gene end was trimmed by 5 bases and the J gene end by 3 bases; junction bases not matched to a gene: 4. The CDR3 loop spans 15 amino acids. The CDR3 coding sequence is TGTGCCAGTAGTGCCCGGGACAGCTATAATTCACCCCTCCACTTT. Amino acids: CASSARDSYNSPLHF.

The J gene is TRBJ1-1, the V gene TRBV28; 7 bases are shared with TRBD1. V lost 3 bases and J lost 7; bases outside the gene matches: 2. Germline V gene lookup returns CDR1 MDHEN and CDR2 SYDVKM. The CDR3 runs to 12 residues. This chain's CDR3 is CASSFRDSEAFF. The CDR3, as DNA: TGTGCCAGCAGTTTTCGGGACAGTGAAGCTTTCTTT.

This chain uses TRBV14 with TRBJ2-1, with 11 positions matching TRBD2. With 4 bases clipped from V and 4 bases from J, the junction kept 12 bases outside the gene matches. Per the germline V gene, CDR1 is SGHDN and CDR2 is FVKESK. CDR3 length equals 18 residues. DNA for the CDR3: TGTGCCAGCAGCCTAAGACGGGATAGCGGGAGGGGATACAATGAGCAGTTCTTC. Translating it yields CASSLRRDSGRGYNEQFF.

The chain couples TRBV5-1 to TRBJ2-7, with TRBD2 identical over 9 bases. From germline, CDR1 is SGHRS and CDR2 YFSETQ. Trimming removed 4 bases from V and 5 bases from J; junction bases left unmatched: 7. This CDR3 contains 14 residues. CDR3 region: CASSPGLAKNEQYF. The CDR3 bases are TGCGCCAGCAGCCCGGGACTAGCTAAAAACGAGCAGTACTTC. Full variable domain (outside the CDR3, taken from reference TRBV5-1 and TRBJ2-7): KAGVTQTPRYLIKTRGQQVTLSCSPISGHRSVSWYQQTPGQGLQFLFEYFSETQRNKGNFPGRFSGRQFSNSRSEMNVSTLELGDSALYLCASSPGLAKNEQYFGPGTRLTVT.

V is TRBV5-1 and J is TRBJ2-7, with 7 bases lining up with TRBD2. The CDR3 has 13 residues. Germline V gene data show CDR1 as SGHRS and CDR2 as YFSETQ. Losses at the gene ends were 0 bases for V and 6 bases for J; bases not matched to a gene: 3. DNA for the CDR3: TGCGCCAGCAGCTTGGCCTCTAGCGGCGAGCAGTACTTC. Its protein is CASSLASSGEQYF.

The chain is built from TRBV21-1 and TRBJ1-5; TRBD1 was called by the table and not checked on the DNA. TRBV21-1 is a listed pseudogene. This CDR3 has 18 residues. CDR3 nucleotide sequence: TGTGCCAGCAGCAAAGATACTCTCGAACTGACCATTTCAGGGACAGGGCATTTT. It specifies CASSKDTLELTISGTGHF.

The chain carries TRBV3-1 (or the pseudogene TRBV3-2) and TRBJ2-2; D is ambiguous. The CDR3 runs 15 residues. Trimming left V 0 bases short and J 3 bases short, with 8 bases between. Looked up from germline, CDR1 is LGHDT and CDR2 is YNNKEL (reference sequence). As DNA, the CDR3 is TGTGCCAGCAGCCAAGAGATTAGAGACACCGGGGAGCTGTTTTTT. Its protein product is CASSQEIRDTGELFF.

This chain joins TRBV7-3 and TRBJ1-6; 10 bases agree with TRBD1. Per the germline V gene, CDR1 is SGHTA and CDR2 is FQGTGA. Trimming removed 5 bases from V and 9 bases from J; junction bases left unmatched: 7. The CDR3 covers 15 residues. For the CDR3, the DNA is TGTGCCAGCAGCGCGGACGGGACAGGGGTTTCACCCCTCCACTTT. It is translated as CASSADGTGVSPLHF.

V is TRBV3-1 (or the pseudogene TRBV3-2) and J is TRBJ1-1; 8 bases are shared with TRBD1. Germline CDR1 is LGHDT and CDR2 is YNNKEL (reference sequence). The V and J ends lost 3 bases and 3 bases, in that order; junction bases with no gene match: 3. This CDR3 has 14 amino acids. CDR3 region: CASSQDRVYTEAFF. The DNA for the CDR3 is TGTGCCAGCAGCCAGGACAGGGTATACACTGAAGCTTTCTTT.

This clone was detected once. This chain connects TRBV5-1 to TRBJ2-3; weak D call: TRBD1 (5 bases). The V gene's germline CDR1 is SGHRS and CDR2 YFSETQ. Trimming removed 0 bases from V and 1 base from J, with 12 bases in between. This CDR3 is 16 amino acids long. This CDR3 reads CASSLAGRAGTDTQYF. The DNA of the CDR3 is TGCGCCAGCAGCTTGGCTGGCAGGGCGGGCACAGATACGCAGTATTTT.

This clone was counted once. CDR3 nucleotide sequence: TGTGCCAGCAGTGAATTGACTAGCGGAGTCACAGATACGCAGTATTTT. Translated, it gives CASSELTSGVTDTQYF. This chain uses TRBV2 with TRBJ2-3; 9 nucleotides align to TRBD2. Germline lookup yields CDR1 SNHLY and CDR2 FYNNEI. The ends lost 2 bases at V and 2 bases at J; junction bases unmatched: 5. This CDR3 is built from 16 residues. Full variable domain (remainder filled in from reference TRBV2 and TRBJ2-3): EPEVTQTPSHQVTQMGQEVILRCVPISNHLYFYWYRQILGQKVEFLVSFYNNEISEKSEIFDDQFSVERPDGSNFTLKIRSTKLEDSAMYFCASSELTSGVTDTQYFGPGTRLTVL.

This sequence joins TRBV28 and TRBJ1-2; D gene ambiguous. Per germline, CDR1 MDHEN and CDR2 SYDVKM. CDR3 length: 14 amino acids. Trimming took 4 bases from V and 2 from J, leaving 11 bases between them. The CDR3 sequence: CASSSYTENYGYTF. The CDR3 bases are TGTGCCAGCAGTTCCTATACAGAAAACTATGGCTACACCTTC.

J is TRBJ2-1 and V is TRBV9, with TRBD1 matching 10 bases. CDR1 and CDR2 (germline): SGDLS, YYNGEE. Unmatched junction bases numbered 11, after V lost 0 bases and J lost 5 bases. This CDR3 is built from 18 residues. As DNA, the CDR3 is TGTGCCAGCAGCGTAGCGAATATTGGGGGACAGGGGCACAATGAGCAGTTCTTC. This sequence encodes CASSVANIGGQGHNEQFF.

The J gene is TRBJ1-1, the V gene TRBV7-9; possibly TRBD1 for D (6 bases). This CDR3 spans 15 amino acids. Trimming cost V 5 bases and J 2 bases, with 15 bases left between them. Germline V lookup: CDR1 SEHNR, CDR2 FQNEAQ (reference sequence). CDR3 bases: TGTGCCAGCAGCAAGACCGGGACAACTAACACTGAAGCTTTCTTT. It codes for CASSKTGTTNTEAFF.

The CDR3 bases are TGTGCCAGCAGCTGGCCGGGACAGGGACCCTACGAGCAGTACTTC. This gives the protein CASSWPGQGPYEQYF. The chain carries TRBV5-6 and TRBJ2-7; the match to TRBD1 covers 9 bases. Germline CDR1 and CDR2: SGHDT and YYEEEE. V dropped 3 bases and J dropped 2; count of bases not matched to a gene: 6. This CDR3 spans 15 amino acids.

This clone was seen once. The chain recombines TRBV21-1 with TRBJ2-7; TRBD1, as called in the table, went unchecked against the DNA. TRBV21-1 constitutes a pseudogene. This CDR3 spans 15 amino acids. CDR3 protein: CASSRQDRSSYEQYF. The CDR3 DNA sequence: TGTGCCAGCAGCAGGCAGGACAGGAGCTCCTACGAGCAGTACTTC.

The chain joins TRBV5-1 to TRBJ2-5, with a weak D call TRBD1 (7 bases). Germline CDR1 is SGHRS and CDR2 is YFSETQ. V lost 4 bases to trimming and J lost 3 bases, with 16 bases between them. CDR3 length: 15 amino acids. In DNA form, the CDR3 reads TGCGCCAGCAGCGAAGGCGGGACAGCTAAAGAGACCCAGTACTTC. This encodes CASSEGGTAKETQYF.

Written as DNA, the CDR3 is TGTGCCAGTAGTACGAGTCCGGGACTATCGAACACCGGGGAGCTGTTTTTT. Protein sequence: CASSTSPGLSNTGELFF. V gene TRBV19 combines with J gene TRBJ2-2, with 7 bases aligning to TRBD2. V lost 4 bases and J lost 0; bases outside the gene matches: 8. Germline CDR1 and CDR2: LNHDA and SQIVND (reference sequence). The CDR3 spans 17 residues.

This clone showed up just once. The chain recombines TRBV11-3 with TRBJ2-7; D is perhaps TRBD2 (5 bases). Trimming took 4 bases from V and 2 from J, leaving 18 bases between them. This CDR3 spans 16 amino acids. CDR1 and CDR2 from the germline V gene are SGHNT and YENEEA. Here the CDR3 reads CASSYLQCRGTYEQYF. As DNA, the CDR3 is TGTGCCAGCAGCTACCTACAGTGCCGGGGAACCTACGAGCAGTACTTC.

The chain has TRBV5-1 and TRBJ1-3; 12 positions match TRBD1. The CDR3 has 17 amino acids. V lost 3 bases to trimming and J lost 0 bases; unmatched junction nucleotides: 4. Germline V gene data show CDR1 as SGHRS and CDR2 as YFSETQ. CDR3 nucleotide sequence: TGCGCCAGCAGCTCGGGACAGGGGGCCTTCTCTGGAAACACCATATATTTT. The encoded protein is CASSSGQGAFSGNTIYF.

This clone was detected a few times. V is TRBV6-5 and J is TRBJ2-7; TRBD1 matches 8 bases. J lost 4 bases, V lost 4 bases, and 9 bases had no gene match. The V gene's germline CDR1 is MNHEY and CDR2 SVGAGI. CDR3 length equals 15 residues. The CDR3 protein is CASSLPAGQGYEQYF. DNA for the CDR3: TGTGCCAGCAGTTTACCCGCAGGACAGGGTTACGAGCAGTACTTC.

CDR3 nucleotide sequence: TGTGCTAGTGGTTGTGGGACTAGCGGTTACAATGAGCAGTTCTTC. This translates into CASGCGTSGYNEQFF. The rearrangement links TRBV12-5 to TRBJ2-1, with 11 nucleotides matching TRBD2. Trimming took 4 bases from V and 4 from J; bases not matched to a gene: 3. In germline, CDR1 is LGHNT, CDR2 FRNRAP. The CDR3 totals 15 residues. Full variable domain (outside the CDR3, taken from reference TRBV12-5 and TRBJ2-1): DARVTQTPRHKVTEMGQEVTMRCQPILGHNTVFWYRQTMMQGLELLAYFRNRAPLDDSGMPKDRFSAEMPDATLATLKIQPSEPRDSAVYFCASGCGTSGYNEQFFGPGTRLTVL.

This clone was found a few times. Within the sample, other DNA sequences also encode this same CDR3. The chain couples TRBV28 to TRBJ1-4; the D gene is possibly TRBD1 (6 bases). The CDR3 has 14 amino acids. The V end lost 2 bases, the J end lost 8 bases, and 12 bases lay between the germline ends. CDR1 and CDR2 from the germline V gene are MDHEN and SYDVKM. The CDR3 loop reads CASSLGQTREKLFF. CDR3 coding DNA: TGTGCCAGCAGTTTAGGACAGACAAGAGAAAAACTGTTTTTT.

The chain joins TRBV11-2 to TRBJ1-6; D uncertain. Trimming removed 1 base from V and 8 bases from J, with 12 bases in between. CDR3 length equals 15 residues. Germline V gene sequence: CDR1 SGHAT, CDR2 FQNNGV. The DNA for the CDR3 is TGTGCCAGCAGCTTAGGGGCGGGTGGGGATTCACCCCTCCACTTT. Its translation is CASSLGAGGDSPLHF.

This clone was seen once. This same CDR3 is encoded by further DNA sequences in the sample. The chain combines TRBV18 with TRBJ1-3, with 8 bases lining up with TRBD1. Per germline, CDR1 KGHSH and CDR2 LQKENI. There are 15 residues in the CDR3. Trimming at V came to 3 bases and at J to 4 bases, leaving 5 bases not matched to a gene. CDR3 amino acids: CASSPPGTGGNTIYF. Here the CDR3 DNA reads TGTGCCAGCTCACCTCCCGGGACAGGCGGAAACACCATATATTTT.